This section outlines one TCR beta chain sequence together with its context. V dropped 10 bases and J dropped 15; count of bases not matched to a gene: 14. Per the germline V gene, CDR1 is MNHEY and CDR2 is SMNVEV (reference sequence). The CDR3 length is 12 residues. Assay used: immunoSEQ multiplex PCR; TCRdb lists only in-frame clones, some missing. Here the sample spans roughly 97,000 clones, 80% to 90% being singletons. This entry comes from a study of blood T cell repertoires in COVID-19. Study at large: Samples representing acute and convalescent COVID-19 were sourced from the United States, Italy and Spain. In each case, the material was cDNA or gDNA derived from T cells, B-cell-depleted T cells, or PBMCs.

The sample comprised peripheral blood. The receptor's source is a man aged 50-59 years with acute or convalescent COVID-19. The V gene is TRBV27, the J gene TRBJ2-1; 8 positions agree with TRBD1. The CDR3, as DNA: TGTGCCACGAAACCCCGGACAGGGAGTGCGTTCTTC. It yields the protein CATKPRTGSAFF.